One and the same sample provided the 28 T cell receptor beta chains below, sequenced in a study of blood T cell repertoires in COVID-19. Sequencing used immunoSEQ multiplex PCR; TCRdb keeps in-frame clones, though not all of them. This sample has over 200,000 clones; about nine tenths occur once, and the top ten carry under 7.5%. Sequenced: peripheral blood. Receptors were obtained from a man in his fifties or sixties who had recovered from COVID-19.

The J gene is TRBJ1-2, the V gene TRBV10-3, with TRBD1 matching over 9 bases. The CDR3 sequence is 14 residues long. V lost 7 bases, J lost 8 bases, and 11 bases stayed unmatched. Looked up from germline, CDR1 is ENHRY and CDR2 is SYGVKD. The CDR3 region is CAIMGGQGTIGYTF. Written as DNA, the CDR3 is TGTGCCATCATGGGGGGACAGGGAACGATCGGCTACACCTTC.

This clone came up once. The chain has TRBV6-5 and TRBJ1-3, with D tentatively TRBD1 (6 bases). V was shortened by 5 bases and J by 0 bases, with 11 bases between the two germline ends. CDR1 is MNHEY and CDR2 is SVGAGI in the germline V gene. The CDR3 totals 15 residues. CDR3 sequence: CASSPTGLSGNTIYF. DNA for the CDR3: TGTGCCAGCAGTCCAACAGGGCTCTCTGGAAACACCATATATTTT.

The chain recombines TRBV6-5 with TRBJ1-2; TRBD1 agrees at 11 bases. V shed 7 bases and J 7 bases; nucleotides not matched to a gene: 11. CDR3 length equals 15 residues. Germline CDR1 reads MNHEY; CDR2 reads SVGAGI. DNA of the CDR3: TGTGCCAGCACCCTAGGCGGGACAGGGGGAAGTGGCTACACCTTC. Translated, it gives CASTLGGTGGSGYTF.

The chain recombines TRBV27 with TRBJ2-1; 7 nucleotides agree with TRBD2. With V trimmed by 5 bases and J by 7 bases, 11 bases remained unmatched. The CDR3 is made up of 15 amino acids. CDR1 is MNHEY, CDR2 SMNVEV, per germline (reference sequence). The CDR3 spells CASSQGGGRGNEQFF. CDR3 in DNA: TGTGCCAGCAGTCAGGGTGGCGGGAGAGGTAATGAGCAGTTCTTC.

This clone was counted many times. V and J are TRBV20-1 and TRBJ2-7; no definite D call. Per the germline V gene, CDR1 is DFQATT and CDR2 is SNEGSKA (reference sequence). With 6 bases removed from V and 4 bases from J, the gap between germline ends came to 10 bases. The CDR3 is made up of 11 amino acids. CDR3 sequence (DNA): TGCAGTGCCCCAGTGGAGTACGAGCAGTACTTC. This codes for CSAPVEYEQYF.

The chain is built from TRBV4-2 and TRBJ1-4; D not resolved. V lost 2 bases, J lost 4 bases, and 17 bases lay in between. Germline V gives CDR1 LGHNA, CDR2 YNFKEQ. The CDR3 runs to 17 residues. The CDR3 nucleotides read TGTGCCAGCAGCCAAAGTTCTGGGAGGCAATTTAATGAAAAACTGTTTTTT. Its protein is CASSQSSGRQFNEKLFF.

This chain uses TRBV7-2 with TRBJ2-1; TRBD2 aligns across 7 bases. The CDR3 loop spans 16 amino acids. CDR1 is SGHTA and CDR2 is FQGNSA in the germline V gene. Unmatched junction bases numbered 11, after V lost 0 bases and J lost 9 bases. CDR3 DNA sequence: TGTGCCAGCAGCTTAGCGGGAGGACTAGTTCAAGGTGAGCAGTTCTTC. Its translation: CASSLAGGLVQGEQFF.

This chain uses TRBV3-1 (or the pseudogene TRBV3-2) with TRBJ1-2, with a weak D call TRBD1 (5 bases). The V end was cut by 0 bases, the J end by 5 bases, with 13 bases between. Germline CDR1 and CDR2: LGHDT and YNNKEL (reference sequence). The CDR3 contains 15 residues. The CDR3 nucleotides are TGTGCCAGCAGCCAAGACCCGGGGGTCGGGTATGGCTACACCTTC. It encodes CASSQDPGVGYGYTF.

V usage is TRBV6-5 and J usage is TRBJ1-1; possibly TRBD1 for D (5 bases). V lost 5 bases and J 3 bases, leaving 16 bases between the germline ends. There are 15 residues in the CDR3. Per the germline V gene, CDR1 is MNHEY and CDR2 is SVGAGI. The CDR3, as DNA: TGTGCCAGCAGTCCTCAGGGCGCTACGGACACTGAAGCTTTCTTT. Its protein product is CASSPQGATDTEAFF.

The rearrangement links TRBV12-5 to TRBJ1-1; TRBD1 agrees at 8 bases. Trimming removed 2 bases from V and 7 bases from J; junction bases left unmatched: 3. Germline lookup yields CDR1 LGHNT and CDR2 FRNRAP. This CDR3 has 13 amino acids. Here the CDR3 DNA reads TGTGCTAGTGGTTTGTCAGGGGGCTTTGAAGCTTTCTTT. Translated: CASGLSGGFEAFF.

This clone is a singleton in its sample. This chain links TRBV2 with TRBJ2-7; D is unclear. From germline, CDR1 is SNHLY and CDR2 FYNNEI. V was shortened by 0 bases and J by 0 bases, with 6 bases between the two germline ends. The CDR3 is 14 amino acids. CDR3 sequence: CASSEALASYEQYF. Written as DNA, the CDR3 is TGTGCCAGCAGTGAAGCGCTGGCCTCCTACGAGCAGTACTTC.

The chain combines TRBV19 with TRBJ2-7; the match to TRBD1 covers 10 bases. Trimming cost V 5 bases and J 2 bases; bases outside gene matches: 12. Germline V gene data show CDR1 as LNHDA and CDR2 as SQIVND (reference sequence). The CDR3 is 17 amino acids. The CDR3 is CASSAETLGQGPYEQYF. The CDR3 bases are TGTGCCAGTAGTGCGGAGACTTTGGGACAGGGGCCCTACGAGCAGTACTTC.

The chain carries TRBV5-6 and TRBJ2-7, with 12 bases identical to TRBD2. The CDR3 runs to 15 residues. The germline V gene has CDR1 SGHDT and CDR2 YYEEEE. V was pared by 3 bases and J by 3 bases, with 4 bases of the junction left unmatched. CDR3: CASSSLAGGLYEQYF. The CDR3 nucleotides read TGTGCCAGCAGCTCTCTAGCGGGGGGGCTCTACGAGCAGTACTTC.

The rearrangement uses TRBV27 and TRBJ1-1, with D tentatively TRBD1 (6 bases). The germline V gene encodes CDR1 MNHEY and CDR2 SMNVEV (reference sequence). The CDR3 loop spans 15 amino acids. V was pared by 2 bases and J by 0 bases, with 10 bases between. The CDR3 region is CASSLDRTMNTEAFF. CDR3 DNA: TGTGCCAGCAGTTTAGACAGGACCATGAACACTGAAGCTTTCTTT.

The chain combines TRBV15 with TRBJ2-2; D perhaps matches TRBD1 (5 bases). This CDR3 region has 14 residues. The V and J ends lost 0 bases and 6 bases respectively, with 8 bases between them. Germline loops: CDR1 LNHNV, CDR2 YYDKDF (reference sequence). The chain's CDR3 is CATSRDQGSGELFF. CDR3 sequence (DNA): TGTGCCACCAGCAGAGATCAGGGTTCCGGGGAGCTGTTTTTT.

The rearrangement uses TRBV4-3 and TRBJ1-2, with D uncertain. V lost 0 bases and J 4 bases, leaving 12 bases between the germline ends. This CDR3 region has 15 residues. Germline CDR1 LGHNA, CDR2 YSLEER. The CDR3 sequence: CASSQDFGGIYGYTF. The DNA of the CDR3 is TGCGCCAGCAGCCAAGATTTTGGAGGGATCTATGGCTACACCTTC.

J is TRBJ2-7 and V is TRBV6-5; TRBD2 matches 7 bases. CDR3 length: 16 amino acids. Losses at the gene ends were 2 bases for V and 2 bases for J; bases not matched to a gene: 9. Germline CDR1 MNHEY, CDR2 SVGAGI. The CDR3 protein is CASSYTSSGGAYEQYF. CDR3 sequence (DNA): TGTGCCAGCAGTTACACTTCTAGTGGGGGGGCCTACGAGCAGTACTTC.

The rearrangement links TRBV28 to TRBJ1-1; 8 bases are a match to TRBD1. Per the germline V gene, CDR1 is MDHEN and CDR2 is SYDVKM. The CDR3 loop spans 14 amino acids. With 2 bases clipped from V and 5 bases from J, the junction kept 4 bases outside the gene matches. For the CDR3, the DNA is TGTGCCAGCAGTTTAGTCAGGGGGCAAACTGAAGCTTTCTTT. Translating it yields CASSLVRGQTEAFF. Drawing the rest from reference TRBV28 and TRBJ1-1, the complete variable domain is DVKVTQSSRYLVKRTGEKVFLECVQDMDHENMFWYRQDPGLGLRLIYFSYDVKMKEKGDIPEGYSVSREKKERFSLILESASTNQTSMYLCASSLVRGQTEAFFGQGTRLTVV.

V and J are TRBV6-5 and TRBJ1-2; TRBD1 matches at 10 bases. The CDR3 runs to 13 residues. Per germline, CDR1 MNHEY and CDR2 SVGAGI. The V segment lost 5 bases and the J segment 14 bases; nucleotides outside the gene matches: 11. CDR3 loop: CASSKIPGQGQTF. CDR3 DNA: TGTGCCAGCAGTAAAATCCCGGGACAGGGGCAAACCTTC.

V gene TRBV5-1 combines with J gene TRBJ2-3; a weak D match, TRBD1 (6 bases). The CDR3 is 15 residues long. V shed 4 bases and J shed 5 bases, with 17 bases lying between them. Per the germline V gene, CDR1 is SGHRS and CDR2 is YFSETQ. The CDR3 sequence: CASSPLGGVVDTQYF. The CDR3 nucleotides read TGCGCCAGCAGCCCGCTAGGGGGTGTTGTAGATACGCAGTATTTT.

V and J are TRBV23-1 and TRBJ2-1, with TRBD2 as a possible D gene (6 bases). TRBV23-1 is noted as an ORF with a role that remains uncertain. The CDR3 is 13 residues long. V shed 7 bases and J shed 3 bases, with 10 bases lying between them. The DNA for the CDR3 is TGCGCCAGCAAAGGGGAGGACTACAATGAGCAGTTCTTC. Translated: CASKGEDYNEQFF.

The chain employs TRBV24-1 and TRBJ2-1; TRBD2 agrees at 10 bases. The CDR3 loop spans 20 amino acids. V lost 1 base, J lost 0 bases, and 11 bases stayed unmatched. Germline lookup yields CDR1 KGHDR and CDR2 SFDVKD. The CDR3 region is CATSDFTSGTSMSSYNEQFF. CDR3 coding DNA: TGTGCCACCAGTGATTTTACTAGCGGGACTTCAATGAGCTCCTACAATGAGCAGTTCTTC.

The CDR3 protein is CASNPQGNYGYTF. In nucleotides, the CDR3 is TGTGCCAGCAACCCACAGGGAAACTATGGCTACACCTTC. This chain uses TRBV21-1 with TRBJ1-2; TRBD1 reflects the table's D call only, with no check against the DNA. TRBV21-1 is deemed a pseudogene. The CDR3 is 13 residues long.

The rearrangement uses TRBV7-3 and TRBJ2-5; D not resolved. Trimming took 0 bases from V and 5 from J, leaving 10 bases between them. In germline, CDR1 is SGHTA, CDR2 FQGTGA. The CDR3 consists of 14 residues. CDR3 sequence (DNA): TGTGCCAGCAGCTTAACCACCGCCGGGGAGACCCAGTACTTC. Its protein is CASSLTTAGETQYF.

The chain combines TRBV7-9 with TRBJ1-4; TRBD1 aligns across 7 bases. CDR1 is SEHNR and CDR2 is FQNEAQ in the germline V gene (reference sequence). CDR3 length: 15 residues. V shed 5 bases and J 0 bases; nucleotides not matched to a gene: 3. The CDR3 reads CASSTGETTNEKLFF. CDR3 nucleotides: TGTGCCAGCAGCACAGGGGAAACAACTAATGAAAAACTGTTTTTT.

This clone was counted once. The gene calls are TRBV6-6 and TRBJ2-7; 8 nucleotides align to TRBD1. The CDR3 loop spans 15 amino acids. V lost 5 bases and J lost 2; bases outside the gene matches: 8. In germline, CDR1 is MNHNY, CDR2 SVGAGI (reference sequence). The CDR3 DNA is TGTGCCAGCAGTGGCCGGGACAGGCGACCCTACGAGCAGTACTTC. Translating gives CASSGRDRRPYEQYF.

This rearrangement joins TRBV7-8 to TRBJ2-2; D gene uncertain. The CDR3 sequence is 15 residues long. Germline CDR1 SGHVS, CDR2 FQNEAQ. V was cut by 6 bases and J by 5 bases, with 16 bases left in between. The CDR3 sequence: CASRRSDFGTGELFF. Here the CDR3 DNA reads TGTGCCAGCAGAAGAAGCGACTTTGGAACCGGGGAGCTGTTTTTT.

This clone was counted only a few times. The V gene is TRBV2, the J gene TRBJ1-6; 9 bases are shared with TRBD1. V dropped 6 bases and J dropped 6; count of bases not matched to a gene: 3. The length of the CDR3 is 14 residues. The germline V gene encodes CDR1 SNHLY and CDR2 FYNNEI. CDR3 nucleotides: TGTGCCAGCAGGTCGACAGGGGGTAATTCACCCCTCCACTTT. It translates to CASRSTGGNSPLHF.